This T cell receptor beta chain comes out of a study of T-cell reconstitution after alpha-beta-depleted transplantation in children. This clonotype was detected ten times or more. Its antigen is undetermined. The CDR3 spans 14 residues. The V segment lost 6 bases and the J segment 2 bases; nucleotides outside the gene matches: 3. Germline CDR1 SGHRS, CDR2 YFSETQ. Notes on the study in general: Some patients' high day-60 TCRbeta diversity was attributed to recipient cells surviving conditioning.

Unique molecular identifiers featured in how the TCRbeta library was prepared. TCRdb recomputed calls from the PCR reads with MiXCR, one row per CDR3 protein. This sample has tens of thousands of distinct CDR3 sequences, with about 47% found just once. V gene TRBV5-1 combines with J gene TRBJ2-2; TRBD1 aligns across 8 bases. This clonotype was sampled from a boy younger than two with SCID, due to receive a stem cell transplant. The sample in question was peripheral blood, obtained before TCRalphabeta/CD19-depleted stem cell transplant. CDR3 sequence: CASMGQVNTGELFF. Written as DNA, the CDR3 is TGCGCCAGCATGGGACAGGTTAACACCGGGGAGCTGTTTTTT. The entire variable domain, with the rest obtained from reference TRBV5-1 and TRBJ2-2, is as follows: KAGVTQTPRYLIKTRGQQVTLSCSPISGHRSVSWYQQTPGQGLQFLFEYFSETQRNKGNFPGRFSGRQFSNSRSEMNVSTLELGDSALYLCASMGQVNTGELFFGEGSRLTVL.